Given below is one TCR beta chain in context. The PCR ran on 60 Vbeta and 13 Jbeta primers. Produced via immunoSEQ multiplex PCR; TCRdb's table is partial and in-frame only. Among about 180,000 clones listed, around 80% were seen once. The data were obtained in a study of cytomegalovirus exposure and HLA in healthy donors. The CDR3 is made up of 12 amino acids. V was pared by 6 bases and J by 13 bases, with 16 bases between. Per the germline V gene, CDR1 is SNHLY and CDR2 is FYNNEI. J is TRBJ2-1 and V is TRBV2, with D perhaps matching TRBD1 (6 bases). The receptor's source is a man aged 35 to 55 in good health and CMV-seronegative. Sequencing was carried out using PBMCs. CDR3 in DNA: TGTGCCAGCAGAGGGGCCACAGGGAGACAGTTCTTC. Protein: CASRGATGRQFF.